The rows below give T cell receptor beta chains drawn from one sample of a study of CD4+ T cells in melanoma. TCRdb's copy holds only in-frame clones and misses some; the assay was immunoSEQ multiplex PCR. Among roughly 110,000 clones listed, about 90% were seen once. The specimen was peripheral blood. Receptors originate from a human donor with melanoma. CDR3s include the opening cysteine and the closing phenylalanine or tryptophan. D genes are given only for firm matches. The size entry is marked missing in some rows and otherwise reads once, few, many or a size class.

>NA|NA|TRBV29-1|TRBJ2-1
CSALGFSSYNEQFF
TGCAGTGCCCTCGGGTTCTCGTCCTACAATGAGCAGTTCTTC
>NA|NA|TRBV29-1|TRBJ2-7
CSSKTGYEQYF
TGCAGCTCAAAAACTGGGTACGAGCAGTACTTC
>once|NA|TRBV9|TRBJ1-1
CASSPRGGNTEAFF
TGTGCCAGCAGCCCGAGGGGAGGGAACACTGAAGCTTTCTTT
>NA|NA|TRBV27|TRBJ1-5
CASSLRQLNQPQHF
TGTGCCAGCAGCTTAAGGCAGCTCAATCAGCCCCAGCATTTT
>NA|NA|TRBV5-1|TRBJ2-3
CASSFSLASRDTQYF
TGCGCCAGCAGCTTTAGTTTAGCGAGCCGGGATACGCAGTATTTT
>few|TRBD2|TRBV5-5|TRBJ2-5
CASSPTPGWGGGETQYF
TGTGCCAGCAGCCCGACCCCAGGGTGGGGCGGGGGAGAGACCCAGTACTTC
>NA|NA|TRBV11-2|TRBJ2-5
CASSLDPETQYF
TGTGCCAGCAGCTTAGATCCAGAGACCCAGTACTTC
>NA|NA|TRBV6-6|TRBJ1-1
CASSHMRTVNTEAFF
TGTGCCAGCAGTCATATGCGGACAGTAAACACTGAAGCTTTCTTT
>NA|NA|TRBV4-1|TRBJ2-1
CASSRTLVGAPYNEQFF
TGCGCCAGCAGCCGGACGCTCGTCGGGGCCCCCTACAATGAGCAGTTCTTC
>NA|NA|TRBV19|TRBJ1-5
CASSIVGGLNQPQHF
TGTGCCAGTAGTATAGTAGGAGGGCTCAATCAGCCCCAGCATTTT
>NA|TRBD2|TRBV5-1|TRBJ2-3
CASSARGRGDTDTQYF
TGCGCCAGCAGCGCCAGAGGGCGGGGGGACACAGATACGCAGTATTTT
>NA|TRBD2|TRBV4-1|TRBJ2-3
CASSQLQLAATDTQYF
TGCGCCAGCAGCCAATTACAACTAGCGGCCACAGATACGCAGTATTTT
>NA|TRBD1|TRBV6-5|TRBJ2-5
CASSGQGAWETQYF
TGTGCCAGCAGTGGACAGGGGGCGTGGGAGACCCAGTACTTC
>NA|TRBD2|TRBV11-1|TRBJ2-2
CASSKRLAGGPRELFF
TGTGCCAGCAGCAAAAGACTAGCGGGAGGGCCGCGAGAGCTGTTTTTT
>NA|NA|TRBV19|TRBJ1-2
CASSIGGGEGYTF
TGTGCCAGTAGTATTGGGGGCGGGGAAGGCTACACCTTC
>NA|TRBD1|TRBV30|TRBJ2-7
CAWSKDRGPYEQYF
TGTGCCTGGAGTAAGGACAGGGGCCCCTACGAGCAGTACTTC
>NA|TRBD2|TRBV7-2|TRBJ2-2
CASSAGLAGRGELFF
TGTGCCAGCAGCGCTGGACTAGCGGGGAGGGGGGAGCTGTTTTTT
>NA|TRBD2|TRBV4-1|TRBJ2-1
CASSRGLAGGQNSNEQFF
TGCGCCAGCAGCCGAGGACTAGCGGGAGGCCAAAATTCAAATGAGCAGTTCTTC
>NA|NA|TRBV29-1|TRBJ2-5
CSVGVGETQYF
TGCAGCGTTGGGGTTGGAGAGACCCAGTACTTC
>NA|NA|TRBV5-1|TRBJ1-1
CASRRGLFGGTEAFF
TGCGCCAGCAGAAGAGGGTTATTCGGGGGTACTGAAGCTTTCTTT
>NA|TRBD1|TRBV5-4|TRBJ2-7
CASSLDRVYSNEQYF
TGTGCCAGCAGCCTCGACAGGGTGTACAGTAACGAGCAGTACTTC
>NA|TRBD1|TRBV5-6|TRBJ2-7
CASSYWTGLSSYEQYF
TGTGCCAGCAGCTATTGGACAGGGCTGAGCTCCTACGAGCAGTACTTC
>few|NA|TRBV10-3|TRBJ1-5
CAISESKSGDQPQHF
TGTGCCATCAGTGAGTCGAAATCAGGGGATCAGCCCCAGCATTTT
>few|TRBD2|TRBV7-3|TRBJ2-2
CASSGGGLAGAGELFF
TGTGCCAGCAGCGGAGGGGGACTAGCGGGAGCCGGGGAGCTGTTTTTT
>NA|NA|TRBV4-1|TRBJ1-3
CASSQERARAGNTIYF
TGCGCCAGCAGCCAAGAGCGGGCGAGGGCCGGAAACACCATATATTTT
>NA|TRBD1|TRBV6-4|TRBJ1-2
CASSDWDRETTNYGYTF
TGTGCCAGCAGTGACTGGGACAGGGAAACCACTAACTATGGCTACACCTTC
>NA|TRBD1|TRBV27|TRBJ2-1
CASSLRGQGVYNEQFF
TGTGCCAGCAGTTTGAGAGGGCAGGGGGTTTACAATGAGCAGTTCTTC
>NA|NA|TRBV7-2|TRBJ2-1
CASSLEGSASYNEQFF
TGTGCCAGCAGCTTAGAGGGTTCAGCCTCCTACAATGAGCAGTTCTTC
>NA|TRBD1|TRBV11-2|TRBJ2-1
CASSQRDRPLNEQFF
TGTGCCAGCAGCCAACGGGACAGACCCCTCAATGAGCAGTTCTTC
>few|TRBD1|TRBV5-4|TRBJ2-1
CASSSGTGGYNEQFF
TGTGCCAGCAGCAGCGGGACAGGGGGCTACAATGAGCAGTTCTTC
>NA|TRBD1|TRBV5-1|TRBJ1-1
CASSLGTGGTDTEAFF
TGCGCCAGCAGCCTGGGGACAGGGGGTACGGACACTGAAGCTTTCTTT